Included here is one TCR beta chain sequence, with context. Its antigen is currently unknown. One entry per CDR3 protein, called by TCRdb with MiXCR from the RT-PCR reads. The data hold 450,000 to 550,000 distinct CDR3 sequences, with around 25% observed a single time. J lost 14 bases, V lost 4 bases, and 10 bases had no gene match. The germline gives CDR1 MNHEY, CDR2 SVGAGI. There are 12 residues in the CDR3. This specimen comes from a study of response to subunit inactivated influenza vaccine. Overall study results and limits: With each seasonal influenza vaccination, the authors suggested, few new T cells are recruited.

This specimen consisted of CD4+ T cells sorted from PBMCs, obtained about 5 days after vaccination. This sequence joins TRBV6-5 and TRBJ1-2, with 7 bases matching TRBD1. The receptor comes from a man in his fifties who received an inactivated influenza vaccine. This CDR3 is CASSSPRQGWTF. The CDR3 DNA reads TGTGCCAGCAGTTCTCCCCGACAGGGTTGGACCTTC.